The 12 T cell receptor beta chains below all came from one sample that was sequenced in a study of T cell repertoires in cytomegalovirus infection. What these receptors recognize is not known. TCRdb used MiXCR to reprocess the reads, holding one entry per CDR3 protein. This table has roughly 54,000 distinct CDR3 sequences, around 30% appearing once. Sequenced sample: PBMCs, sequenced either directly or after in vitro stimulation (not recorded which). These receptors originate from a human donor in good health (CMV status not recorded). Some clones in this sample may be carry-over from other donors' samples.

The chain joins TRBV7-8 to TRBJ1-6; TRBD1 agrees at 8 bases. The CDR3 runs 15 residues. Germline lookup yields CDR1 SGHVS and CDR2 FQNEAQ. V trimming: 3 bases; J trimming: 9 bases; junction bases outside the gene matches: 7. The CDR3 DNA sequence: TGTGCCAGCAGCTTTAGTCAGGGGGCGACTTCACCCCTCCACTTT. Its translation is CASSFSQGATSPLHF. The full variable domain, in which reference TRBV7-8 and TRBJ1-6 provide the parts outside the CDR3, is GAGVSQSPRYKVAKRGQDVALRCDPISGHVSLFWYQQALGQGPEFLTYFQNEAQLDKSGLPSDRFFAERPEGSVSTLKIQRTQQEDSAVYLCASSFSQGATSPLHFGNGTRLTVT.

The J gene is TRBJ1-2, the V gene TRBV28; possibly TRBD1 for D (6 bases). Deletions cut 5 bases from V and 8 bases from J, with 15 bases between. The CDR3 sequence is 13 residues long. From germline, CDR1 is MDHEN and CDR2 SYDVKM. The CDR3 DNA follows: TGTGCCAGCAGTCCTACAGGGTTGGTCGGCTACACCTTC. Translated: CASSPTGLVGYTF.

The chain couples TRBV7-6 to TRBJ2-1; D call uncertain. Germline V lookup: CDR1 SGHVS, CDR2 FNYEAQ. The CDR3 spans 16 residues. V gave up 1 base and J gave up 7 bases, with 17 bases separating them. CDR3 protein: CASSLGHILLGNEQFF. CDR3 in DNA: TGTGCCAGCAGCTTAGGTCACATTCTCCTTGGGAATGAGCAGTTCTTC.

This clonotype was seen more than once but under ten times. The chain combines TRBV5-4 with TRBJ1-2; TRBD1 agrees at 7 bases. This CDR3 region has 12 residues. J gave up 2 bases and V 9 bases, and 4 bases lay outside the gene matches. Looked up from germline, CDR1 is SGHNT and CDR2 is YYREEE (reference sequence). The DNA for the CDR3 is TGTGCCATCCGGGACAGAAACTATGGCTACACCTTC. The encoded protein is CAIRDRNYGYTF.

This clonotype was recorded many times. The chain is built from TRBV7-9 and TRBJ1-1; no definite D call. The length of the CDR3 is 13 residues. Germline CDR1 and CDR2: SEHNR and FQNEAQ (reference sequence). V gave up 4 bases and J gave up 5 bases, with 11 bases separating them. CDR3 amino acids: CASSSETRTEAFF. DNA of the CDR3: TGTGCCAGCAGCTCTGAAACGAGGACTGAAGCTTTCTTT.

The chain carries TRBV2 and TRBJ2-5; 8 bases agree with TRBD2. V lost 4 bases and J lost 3; bases outside the gene matches: 7. CDR1 SNHLY and CDR2 FYNNEI come from the germline V gene. This CDR3 spans 15 amino acids. As DNA, the CDR3 is TGTGCCAGCAGTGTGTCCGGGGGGGCTGAAGAGACCCAGTACTTC. Amino acid sequence: CASSVSGGAEETQYF.

The sample holds many counts of this clonotype. This chain links TRBV24-1 with TRBJ2-1; the D is unclear. The germline CDR1 and CDR2 sequences are KGHDR and SFDVKD. Trimming shortened V by 3 bases and J by 6 bases, and 8 bases separated the two germline ends. CDR3 length: 13 residues. In nucleotides, the CDR3 is TGTGCCACCAGTGATCTAAGTGGCAATGAGCAGTTCTTC. Translation gives CATSDLSGNEQFF.

J is TRBJ1-4 and V is TRBV12-3 or TRBV12-4; D gene ambiguous. The CDR3 is 13 residues long. Between the trimmed V and J ends, which lost 3 bases and 8 bases, there was a span of 10 bases. In DNA, the CDR3 is TGTGCCAGCAGTTTTGTTTCGGGCGAAAAACTGTTTTTT. It is translated as CASSFVSGEKLFF.

V is TRBV12-3 or TRBV12-4 and J is TRBJ2-7, with 8 bases identical to TRBD2. The V segment lost 3 bases and the J segment 3 bases; nucleotides outside the gene matches: 7. The length of the CDR3 is 15 residues. The DNA of the CDR3 is TGTGCCAGCAGTTTGAATAGCGGGGCCGACTACGAGCAGTACTTC. Its protein product is CASSLNSGADYEQYF.

This chain joins TRBV6-1 and TRBJ2-7, with 8 positions matching TRBD2. This CDR3 contains 14 residues. Per the germline V gene, CDR1 is MNHNS and CDR2 is SASEGT. Trimming cost V 5 bases and J 1 base; bases outside gene matches: 4. In DNA form, the CDR3 reads TGTGCCAGCAGTTGGGCTAGCGGGTCCTACGAGCAGTACTTC. Its protein product is CASSWASGSYEQYF.

This clonotype has just a few counts. The J gene is TRBJ1-5, the V gene TRBV5-1, with 9 bases lining up with TRBD1. With 5 bases clipped from V and 1 base from J, the junction kept 4 bases outside the gene matches. The germline V gene has CDR1 SGHRS and CDR2 YFSETQ. The CDR3 is 15 residues long. The CDR3 region is CASSSDRGSNQPQHF. CDR3 bases: TGCGCCAGCAGTTCTGACAGGGGGAGCAATCAGCCCCAGCATTTT. Full variable domain (rest looked up from reference TRBV5-1 and TRBJ1-5): KAGVTQTPRYLIKTRGQQVTLSCSPISGHRSVSWYQQTPGQGLQFLFEYFSETQRNKGNFPGRFSGRQFSNSRSEMNVSTLELGDSALYLCASSSDRGSNQPQHFGDGTRLSIL.

This clonotype was detected a few times. This chain connects TRBV6-5 to TRBJ2-7; D possibly corresponds to TRBD2 (6 bases). Trimming took off 10 bases at V and 0 bases at J, with 19 bases between the two ends. The CDR3 loop spans 15 amino acids. CDR1 is MNHEY, CDR2 SVGAGI, per germline. The CDR3 protein is CATSQVGGGSYEQYF. In DNA form, the CDR3 reads TGTGCCACTTCCCAGGTGGGGGGAGGCTCCTACGAGCAGTACTTC.